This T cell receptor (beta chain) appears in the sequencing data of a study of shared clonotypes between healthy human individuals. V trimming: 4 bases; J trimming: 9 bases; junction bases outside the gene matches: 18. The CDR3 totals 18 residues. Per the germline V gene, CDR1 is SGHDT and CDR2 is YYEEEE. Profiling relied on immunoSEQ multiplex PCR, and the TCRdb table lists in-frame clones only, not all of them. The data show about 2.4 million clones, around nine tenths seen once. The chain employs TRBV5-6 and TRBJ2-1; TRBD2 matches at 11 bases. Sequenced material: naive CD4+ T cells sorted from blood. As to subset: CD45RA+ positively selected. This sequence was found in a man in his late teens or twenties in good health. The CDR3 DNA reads TGTGCCAGCAGCCTTGATCGACTAGCGGGAAAACGGGCGGGTGAGCAGTTCTTC. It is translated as CASSLDRLAGKRAGEQFF. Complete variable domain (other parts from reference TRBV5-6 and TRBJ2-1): DAGVTQSPTHLIKTRGQQVTLRCSPKSGHDTVSWYQQALGQGPQFIFQYYEEEERQRGNFPDRFSGHQFPNYSSELNVNALLLGDSALYLCASSLDRLAGKRAGEQFFGPGTRLTVL.